These 29 T cell receptor beta chains originate from one sample sequenced in a study of CD8+CD57+ T cells in acquired aplastic anemia. Researchers used genomic DNA as the template to profile TCR beta VDJ and CDR3. TCRdb reprocessed the reads with MiXCR, giving one entry per CDR3 protein. Here the sample spans about 190,000 distinct CDR3 sequences, around 59% being singletons. The sample was sorted CD4+, CD8+, or CD8+CD57+ T cells (not recorded which) from PBMCs. These receptors all stem from a human donor in good health, serving as a control.

The CDR3, as DNA: TGTGCCAGCAGCTTTACAGAAACTTCCTACGAGCAGTACTTC. Translation gives CASSFTETSYEQYF. The V and J genes are TRBV7-6 and TRBJ2-7; D not resolved. Germline loops: CDR1 SGHVS, CDR2 FNYEAQ. The CDR3 has 14 residues. V was cut by 3 bases and J by 1 base, with 10 bases left in between. The complete variable domain, with remaining parts taken from reference TRBV7-6 and TRBJ2-7, reads GAGVSQSPRYKVTKRGQDVALRCDPISGHVSLYWYRQALGQGPEFLTYFNYEAQQDKSGLPNDRFSAERPEGSISTLTIQRTEQRDSAMYRCASSFTETSYEQYFGPGTRLTVT.

About this clonotype: This may be a read error: a much more frequent sequence differs by one nucleotide. The chain links TRBV6-2 or TRBV6-3 to TRBJ1-1, with D perhaps TRBD1 (6 bases). CDR1 is MNHEY, CDR2 SVGEGT, per germline. This CDR3 has 12 amino acids. This chain's CDR3 is CASSITGIGALF. The CDR3 DNA sequence: TGTGCCAGCAGTATAACAGGGATTGGGGCTCTCTTT.

As for this clonotype: It may be a read error: a sequence one base away is much more abundant. The chain joins TRBV7-2 to TRBJ2-7; 8 bases are a match to TRBD1. CDR1 and CDR2 (germline): SGHTA, FQGNSA. The CDR3 runs to 15 residues. In nucleotides, the CDR3 is TGTGCCAGCAGTAGAGGGACAGGTACTCTGAGCGAGCGGTACTTC. This sequence encodes CASSRGTGTLSERYF. Full variable domain (missing parts from reference TRBV7-2 and TRBJ2-7): GAGVSQSPSNKVTEKGKDVELRCDPISGHTALYWYRQSLGQGLEFLIYFQGNSAPDKSGLPSDRFSAERTGGSVSTLTIQRTQQEDSAVYLCASSRGTGTLSERYFGPGTRLTVT.

This sequence joins TRBV29-1 and TRBJ2-7; 8 bases fit TRBD1. The V gene's germline CDR1 is SQVTM and CDR2 ANQGSEA. CDR3 length: 13 amino acids. The J segment lost 3 bases and the V segment lost 4 bases, leaving 5 bases of the junction unmatched. The DNA of the CDR3 is TGCAGCGTTGTATGGACAGGGTTCTACGAGCAGTACTTC. This gives the protein CSVVWTGFYEQYF.

A word on this clonotype: The CDR3 does not end in the conserved phenylalanine or tryptophan, so this is likely a read error. It is unclear where the CDR3 begins or ends on the DNA, so no DNA is shown, and the CDR3 is as TCRdb lists it. This chain uses TRBV7-9 with TRBJ2-5; TRBD1 reflects the table's D call only, with no check against the DNA. Germline values: CDR1 SEHNR, CDR2 FQNEAQ (reference sequence). Including both end residues, the CDR3 is 17 amino acids long. Here the CDR3 reads CASSLLAGQNSPLHFGN.

This clonotype was recorded once. The rearrangement joins TRBV20-1 to TRBJ1-2; 7 positions match TRBD1. Germline CDR1 and CDR2: DFQATT and SNEGSKA (reference sequence). V shed 5 bases, J shed 2 bases, and the junction held 14 bases outside the gene matches. This CDR3 region has 16 residues. The CDR3 sequence: CSAGDRKGRSNYGYTF. CDR3 bases: TGCAGTGCTGGGGACAGAAAGGGCCGATCCAACTATGGCTACACCTTC.

The DNA for the CDR3 is TGTGCCAGCAGCGTAGACGGGAGGAGACCCGAGCAGTACTTC. Translated, it gives CASSVDGRRPEQYF. The genes are TRBV9 and TRBJ2-7; the match to TRBD2 covers 7 bases. V shed 0 bases and J 6 bases; nucleotides not matched to a gene: 6. Germline lookup yields CDR1 SGDLS and CDR2 YYNGEE. There are 14 residues in the CDR3.

This clonotype was seen more than once but under ten times. A much larger clone lies one base from this, so it may be a read error. The CDR3 DNA reads TGTGCCAGCAGCCAAGATCGTCTAGCGTATGGCTACACCTTC. It translates to CASSQDRLAYGYTF. The chain combines TRBV4-2 with TRBJ1-2; D is undetermined. Germline CDR1 and CDR2: LGHNA and YNFKEQ. Trimming left V 0 bases short and J 5 bases short, with 10 bases between. The CDR3 extends over 14 amino acids.

V gene TRBV20-1 combines with J gene TRBJ1-2, with a weak D call TRBD1 (6 bases). The V gene lost 1 base and the J gene lost 8 bases, with 14 bases spanning the gap. The CDR3 totals 13 residues. Per the germline V gene, CDR1 is DFQATT and CDR2 is SNEGSKA (reference sequence). DNA for the CDR3: TGCAGTGCTAGAGGGGGGCAGTCCGGCGGCTACACCTTC. As protein: CSARGGQSGGYTF.

This clonotype was seen a single time. V usage is TRBV29-1 and J usage is TRBJ2-3, with D possibly being TRBD2 (6 bases). The CDR3 runs to 15 residues. Trimming pared 8 bases from V and 0 bases from J, leaving 18 bases between. CDR1 is SQVTM, CDR2 ANQGSEA, per germline. In DNA form, the CDR3 reads TGCAGCATCCCCTCGGGACTGACTAGCACAGATACGCAGTATTTT. This gives the protein CSIPSGLTSTDTQYF.

This clonotype was seen repeatedly, ten times or more. The chain employs TRBV6-5 and TRBJ1-1; D remains unclear. The V gene's germline CDR1 is MNHEY and CDR2 SVGAGI. Trimming cost V 2 bases and J 5 bases, with 15 bases left between them. The CDR3 has 15 amino acids. In DNA form, the CDR3 reads TGTGCCAGCAGTTACAGTCTTTTGTCCAAAACTGAAGCTTTCTTT. Translated: CASSYSLLSKTEAFF.

This chain connects TRBV7-8 to TRBJ2-5; 7 bases line up with TRBD1. Trimming took 5 bases from V and 5 from J; bases not matched to a gene: 14. The CDR3 has 16 amino acids. Germline CDR1 reads SGHVS; CDR2 reads FQNEAQ. The CDR3 DNA reads TGTGCCAGCAGCCTGGTAGCCTCCGGGACAGATGAGACCCAGTACTTC. This sequence encodes CASSLVASGTDETQYF. Supplemented by reference TRBV7-8 and TRBJ2-5, the full variable domain reads GAGVSQSPRYKVAKRGQDVALRCDPISGHVSLFWYQQALGQGPEFLTYFQNEAQLDKSGLPSDRFFAERPEGSVSTLKIQRTQQEDSAVYLCASSLVASGTDETQYFGPGTRLLVL.

The CDR3 sequence: CATSDRDDQPQHF. DNA of the CDR3: TGTGCCACCTCGGACAGGGACGACCAGCCCCAGCATTTT. The V and J genes are TRBV24-1 and TRBJ1-5, with 8 bases identical to TRBD1. The V gene end was trimmed by 9 bases and the J gene end by 7 bases; junction bases not matched to a gene: 7. CDR1 is KGHDR and CDR2 is SFDVKD in the germline V gene. The CDR3 spans 13 residues.

The chain couples TRBV5-4 to TRBJ1-6, with D possibly being TRBD1 (6 bases). This CDR3 is built from 15 residues. V dropped 0 bases and J dropped 7 bases, with 11 bases sitting between them. Germline values: CDR1 SGHNT, CDR2 YYREEE (reference sequence). The CDR3 DNA reads TGTGCCAGCAGCTTGGCCAGGGGACGGAATTCACCCCTCCACTTT. The encoded protein is CASSLARGRNSPLHF.

This clonotype appeared many times. The chain couples TRBV7-2 to TRBJ1-3; D not certain. Germline assignment: CDR1 SGHTA and CDR2 FQGNSA. CDR3 length: 17 residues. V dropped 2 bases and J dropped 0 bases, with 14 bases sitting between them. CDR3: CASSLLVSPSSGNTIYF. CDR3 coding DNA: TGTGCCAGCAGCTTATTGGTCTCTCCAAGCTCTGGAAACACCATATATTTT. Variable domain in full (rest from reference TRBV7-2 and TRBJ1-3): GAGVSQSPSNKVTEKGKDVELRCDPISGHTALYWYRQSLGQGLEFLIYFQGNSAPDKSGLPSDRFSAERTGGSVSTLTIQRTQQEDSAVYLCASSLLVSPSSGNTIYFGEGSWLTVV.

This clonotype was recorded at least ten times. The chain couples TRBV7-2 to TRBJ1-1, with D hard to call. Germline V gene sequence: CDR1 SGHTA, CDR2 FQGNSA. CDR3 size: 11 residues. The ends were cut back, 11 bases at V and 2 bases at J, with 9 bases in the middle. CDR3 sequence reads: CAQERNTEAFF. The CDR3, as DNA: TGTGCCCAGGAGAGAAACACTGAAGCTTTCTTT.

The rearrangement links TRBV7-9 to TRBJ1-2, with unresolved D. This CDR3 comprises 18 residues. V lost 2 bases to trimming and J lost 2 bases, with 21 bases between them. Germline V gene lookup returns CDR1 SEHNR and CDR2 FQNEAQ (reference sequence). CDR3 sequence: CASSLLPLASGANYGYTF. The CDR3 DNA follows: TGTGCCAGCAGCTTACTTCCGTTGGCGTCAGGCGCGAACTATGGCTACACCTTC.

The sample holds one count of this clonotype. The gene calls are TRBV7-2 and TRBJ2-1, with D unresolved. The CDR3 is 14 residues long. CDR1 is SGHTA and CDR2 is FQGNSA in the germline V gene. V lost 2 bases and J lost 10, with 15 bases in between. CDR3 loop: CASSLRADTNEQFF. The CDR3 DNA reads as TGTGCCAGCAGCTTACGGGCAGATACGAACGAGCAGTTCTTC.

This clonotype has ten or more counts. The chain links TRBV4-2 to TRBJ1-5; the match to TRBD1 covers 8 bases. The CDR3 spans 15 residues. J was trimmed by 6 bases and V by 0 bases; bases with no gene match: 4. The V gene's germline CDR1 is LGHNA and CDR2 YNFKEQ. Written as DNA, the CDR3 is TGTGCCAGCAGCCAAGAAGACAGGGGCGGTCAGCCCCAGCATTTT. This codes for CASSQEDRGGQPQHF.

This chain links TRBV19 with TRBJ1-1; 8 bases fit TRBD1. CDR1 is LNHDA, CDR2 SQIVND, per germline (reference sequence). V was pared by 4 bases and J by 0 bases, with 4 bases of the junction left unmatched. The CDR3 length is 15 residues. The CDR3 here is CASSTYRGVNTEAFF. As DNA, the CDR3 is TGTGCCAGTAGTACCTACAGGGGGGTGAACACTGAAGCTTTCTTT.

This clonotype was seen more than once but under ten times. V usage is TRBV10-3 and J usage is TRBJ1-2; D unclear. Between the trimmed V and J ends, which lost 4 bases and 2 bases, there was a span of 2 bases. The CDR3 totals 11 residues. Germline assignment: CDR1 ENHRY and CDR2 SYGVKD. This CDR3 reads CAISANYGYTF. The CDR3 DNA reads as TGTGCCATCAGTGCAAACTATGGCTACACCTTC.

This clonotype is medium-sized (0.01 to 0.1%) within its sample. The chain carries TRBV19 and TRBJ2-3; TRBD2 agrees at 11 bases. Germline V gene sequence: CDR1 LNHDA, CDR2 SQIVND (reference sequence). V was pared by 5 bases and J by 2 bases, with 3 bases of the junction left unmatched. The CDR3 has 15 residues. The CDR3 protein is CASSGSGGATDTQYF. CDR3 DNA sequence: TGTGCCAGTAGTGGTAGCGGGGGGGCCACAGATACGCAGTATTTT.

Many counts were recorded for this clonotype. The chain carries TRBV6-5 and TRBJ1-2; TRBD1 is a possible D gene (5 bases). With 4 bases removed from V and 3 bases from J, the gap between germline ends came to 12 bases. This CDR3 has 14 residues. Germline lookup yields CDR1 MNHEY and CDR2 SVGAGI. CDR3 nucleotide sequence: TGTGCCAGCAGTTCGGGACCGGCGGACTATGGCTACACCTTC. Translating gives CASSSGPADYGYTF.

The chain joins TRBV20-1 to TRBJ2-7, with a tentative D call TRBD1 (5 bases). Per germline, CDR1 DFQATT and CDR2 SNEGSKA (reference sequence). The CDR3 consists of 15 residues. V was clipped by 1 base and J by 8 bases, with 21 bases between them. CDR3 sequence: CSARARTSGANKQYF. The CDR3 DNA sequence: TGCAGTGCTAGAGCCAGGACCTCTGGGGCCAACAAGCAGTACTTC.

V and J are TRBV14 and TRBJ1-6, with 11 bases lining up with TRBD1. Germline CDR1 is SGHDN and CDR2 is FVKESK. J gave up 6 bases and V 3 bases, and 10 bases lay outside the gene matches. The CDR3 totals 18 residues. CDR3 residues: CASSHGTGGLRVNSPLHF. The CDR3 DNA reads TGTGCCAGCAGCCACGGGACAGGGGGGTTGAGGGTTAATTCACCCCTCCACTTT. Supplemented by reference TRBV14 and TRBJ1-6, the full variable domain reads EAGVTQFPSHSVIEKGQTVTLRCDPISGHDNLYWYRRVMGKEIKFLLHFVKESKQDESGMPNNRFLAERTGGTYSTLKVQPAELEDSGVYFCASSHGTGGLRVNSPLHFGNGTRLTVT.

This clonotype was counted ten times or more. The gene calls are TRBV15 and TRBJ1-2; the D gene is possibly TRBD1 (5 bases). With 2 bases removed from V and 1 base from J, the gap between germline ends came to 11 bases. Germline values: CDR1 LNHNV, CDR2 YYDKDF (reference sequence). There are 15 residues in the CDR3. CDR3 in amino acids: CATSRPGPFNYGYTF. In DNA form, the CDR3 reads TGTGCCACCAGCAGACCGGGACCCTTTAACTATGGCTACACCTTC.

The rearrangement uses TRBV2 and TRBJ1-1, with 10 nucleotides matching TRBD1. The germline CDR1 and CDR2 sequences are SNHLY and FYNNEI. This CDR3 spans 15 amino acids. After removal of 6 bases from V and 0 bases from J, the junction contained 4 bases not matched to a gene. The CDR3 region is CASRPGTGVNTEAFF. CDR3 nucleotides: TGTGCCAGCAGACCCGGGACAGGGGTGAACACTGAAGCTTTCTTT.

The V and J genes are TRBV7-8 and TRBJ2-5; TRBD1 or TRBD2 may be the D gene (5 bases each). V was cut by 0 bases and J by 9 bases, with 14 bases left in between. This CDR3 is built from 14 residues. Germline assignment: CDR1 SGHVS and CDR2 FQNEAQ. CDR3 nucleotide sequence: TGTGCCAGCAGCTTAGCAGGGGTGGGGGTGGCCCAGTACTTC. Translation: CASSLAGVGVAQYF. The full variable domain, in which reference TRBV7-8 and TRBJ2-5 provide the parts outside the CDR3, is GAGVSQSPRYKVAKRGQDVALRCDPISGHVSLFWYQQALGQGPEFLTYFQNEAQLDKSGLPSDRFFAERPEGSVSTLKIQRTQQEDSAVYLCASSLAGVGVAQYFGPGTRLLVL.

This clonotype was seen repeatedly, ten times or more. The chain employs TRBV6-1 and TRBJ2-7; possibly TRBD1 for D (5 bases). The germline CDR1 and CDR2 sequences are MNHNS and SASEGT. The CDR3 is 12 residues long. V lost 2 bases and J lost 5, with 7 bases in between. The CDR3 sequence is CASSESRDEQYF. The CDR3 DNA sequence: TGTGCCAGCAGTGAATCCAGGGACGAGCAGTACTTC.